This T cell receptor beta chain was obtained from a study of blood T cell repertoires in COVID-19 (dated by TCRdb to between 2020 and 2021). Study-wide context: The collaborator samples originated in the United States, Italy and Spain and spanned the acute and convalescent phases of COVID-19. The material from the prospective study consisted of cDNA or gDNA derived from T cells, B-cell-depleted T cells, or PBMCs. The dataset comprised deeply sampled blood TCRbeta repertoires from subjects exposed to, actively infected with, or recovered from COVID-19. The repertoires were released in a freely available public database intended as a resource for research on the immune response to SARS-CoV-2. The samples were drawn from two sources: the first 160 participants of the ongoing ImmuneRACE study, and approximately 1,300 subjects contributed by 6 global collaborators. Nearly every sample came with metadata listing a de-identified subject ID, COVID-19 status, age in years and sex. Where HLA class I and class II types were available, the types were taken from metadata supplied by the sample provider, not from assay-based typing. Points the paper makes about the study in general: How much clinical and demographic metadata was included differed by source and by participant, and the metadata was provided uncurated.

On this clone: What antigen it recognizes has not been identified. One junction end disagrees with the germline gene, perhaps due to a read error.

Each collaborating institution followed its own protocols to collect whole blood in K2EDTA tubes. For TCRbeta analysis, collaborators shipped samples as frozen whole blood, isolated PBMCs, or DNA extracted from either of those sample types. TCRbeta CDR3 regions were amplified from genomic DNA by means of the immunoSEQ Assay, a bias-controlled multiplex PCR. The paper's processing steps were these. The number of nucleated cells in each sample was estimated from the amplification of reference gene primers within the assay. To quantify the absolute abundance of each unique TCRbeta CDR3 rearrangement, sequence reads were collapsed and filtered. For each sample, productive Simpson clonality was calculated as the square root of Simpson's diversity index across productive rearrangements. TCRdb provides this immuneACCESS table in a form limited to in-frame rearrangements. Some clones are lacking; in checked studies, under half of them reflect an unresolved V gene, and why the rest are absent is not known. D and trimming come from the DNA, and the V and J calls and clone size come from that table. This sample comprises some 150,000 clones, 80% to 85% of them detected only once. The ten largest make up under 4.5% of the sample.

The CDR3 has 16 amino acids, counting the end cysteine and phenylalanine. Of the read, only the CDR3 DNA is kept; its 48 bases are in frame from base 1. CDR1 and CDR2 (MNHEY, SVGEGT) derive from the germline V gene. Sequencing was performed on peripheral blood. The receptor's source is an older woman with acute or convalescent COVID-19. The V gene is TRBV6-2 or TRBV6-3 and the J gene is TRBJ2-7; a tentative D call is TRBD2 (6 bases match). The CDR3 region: CASSHSSGLGDYEQYF. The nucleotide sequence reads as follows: TGTGCCAGCAGTCACTCGAGCGGGCTGGGGGACTACGAGCAGTACTTC.